Shown below are 26 T cell receptor beta chains from a single sample sequenced in a study of blood T cell repertoires in COVID-19. The data were produced by immunoSEQ multiplex PCR, yet TCRdb's version contains in-frame clones alone and is incomplete. Among fewer than 350,000 clones listed, roughly 89% were seen once. Sequencing was carried out using PBMCs or T cells enriched from blood (not recorded which). These receptors originate from a woman aged 40 to 50 who had recovered from COVID-19.

V is TRBV2 and J is TRBJ1-2, with TRBD1 matching 7 bases. V dropped 6 bases and J dropped 4; count of bases not matched to a gene: 8. The CDR3 spans 14 residues. Germline CDR1 reads SNHLY; CDR2 reads FYNNEI. The CDR3 DNA reads TGTGCCAGCAGATTGGAGGGGGCGGCCTATGGCTACACCTTC. This gives the protein CASRLEGAAYGYTF.

The DNA of the CDR3 is TGTGCCAGCAGTTCAAGACTAGCGCCCTACAATGAGCAGTTCTTC. It yields the protein CASSSRLAPYNEQFF. V gene TRBV7-9 combines with J gene TRBJ2-1, with TRBD2 matching over 8 bases. The trim removed 6 bases at V and 2 bases at J, leaving 6 bases unmatched. From germline, CDR1 is SEHNR and CDR2 FQNEAQ (reference sequence). The CDR3 length is 15 residues.

This clone was counted a single time. The V and J genes are TRBV2 and TRBJ2-4, with a tentative D call TRBD1 (6 bases). This CDR3 is 15 amino acids long. Germline V gene sequence: CDR1 SNHLY, CDR2 FYNNEI. V lost 7 bases to trimming and J lost 6 bases, with 19 bases between them. CDR3 loop: CASTLQGMGTNIQYF. The CDR3 DNA reads as TGTGCCAGCACTCTGCAGGGGATGGGAACAAACATTCAGTACTTC.

The chain joins TRBV11-2 to TRBJ2-1; no firm D call. The CDR3 is 12 amino acids. Deletions cut 1 base from V and 5 bases from J, with 3 bases between. The germline V gene encodes CDR1 SGHAT and CDR2 FQNNGV. The CDR3 loop reads CASSLADNEQFF. The CDR3 nucleotides read TGTGCCAGCAGCTTAGCCGACAATGAGCAGTTCTTC.

The V gene is TRBV18, the J gene TRBJ2-5; TRBD2 matches at 9 bases. Germline lookup yields CDR1 KGHSH and CDR2 LQKENI. The V and J ends lost 3 bases and 5 bases, in that order; junction bases with no gene match: 13. The CDR3 loop spans 17 amino acids. The CDR3 DNA sequence: TGTGCCAGCTCACCGCCGGTGGTAGCGGGAGCAGGGGAGACCCAGTACTTC. Translation gives CASSPPVVAGAGETQYF.

The rearrangement links TRBV5-1 to TRBJ2-2; the match to TRBD1 covers 10 bases. From germline, CDR1 is SGHRS and CDR2 YFSETQ. J was trimmed by 1 base and V by 3 bases; bases with no gene match: 3. The CDR3 extends over 16 amino acids. The CDR3 bases are TGCGCCAGCAGCTACTGGACAGGGGGGAACACCGGGGAGCTGTTTTTT. Its translation: CASSYWTGGNTGELFF.

This sequence joins TRBV9 and TRBJ1-2; 7 bases are shared with TRBD1. V trimming: 3 bases; J trimming: 4 bases; junction bases outside the gene matches: 15. CDR3 length equals 17 residues. CDR1 and CDR2 from the germline V gene are SGDLS and YYNGEE. CDR3 sequence: CASSEGYPGQPPYGYTF. The CDR3 DNA is TGTGCCAGCAGCGAGGGGTACCCGGGACAGCCCCCCTATGGCTACACCTTC.

The chain has TRBV7-9 and TRBJ1-2; D call uncertain. The germline CDR1 and CDR2 sequences are SEHNR and FQNEAQ (reference sequence). V was pared by 5 bases and J by 4 bases, with 20 bases between. The CDR3 runs 16 residues. The CDR3 loop reads CASSPDPGSFFYGYTF. CDR3 nucleotide sequence: TGTGCCAGCAGCCCCGATCCAGGTTCCTTCTTCTATGGCTACACCTTC.

The rearrangement uses TRBV5-4 and TRBJ1-2, with a tentative D call TRBD1 (5 bases). Germline loops: CDR1 SGHNT, CDR2 YYREEE (reference sequence). The germline V and J ends were trimmed by 2 bases and 9 bases, with 17 bases remaining between them. This CDR3 region has 14 residues. In DNA, the CDR3 is TGTGCCAGCAGCTTAGACACAGGATTAGCTAGCTACACCTTC. Its protein product is CASSLDTGLASYTF.

The J gene is TRBJ1-2, the V gene TRBV6-5, with D possibly matching TRBD1 (6 bases). Germline V gene sequence: CDR1 MNHEY, CDR2 SVGAGI. CDR3 size: 12 residues. V dropped 8 bases and J dropped 7 bases, with 14 bases sitting between them. The CDR3 DNA follows: TGTGCCAGCGGGAACGGGGGGCTTGGCTACACCTTC. Its protein is CASGNGGLGYTF.

This chain connects TRBV5-1 to TRBJ2-1, with TRBD1 matching 8 bases. This CDR3 is built from 13 residues. Trimming at V came to 4 bases and at J to 14 bases, leaving 11 bases not matched to a gene. The germline V gene has CDR1 SGHRS and CDR2 YFSETQ. The CDR3 nucleotides read TGCGCCAGCAGCCCACAGAGAGGACAGGGCGAGTTCTTC. Translating it yields CASSPQRGQGEFF.

This chain uses TRBV30 with TRBJ1-2; TRBD1 matches 8 bases. CDR1 GTSNPN and CDR2 SVGIG come from the germline V gene (reference sequence). Losses at the gene ends were 0 bases for V and 1 base for J; bases not matched to a gene: 7. CDR3 size: 16 residues. CDR3: CAWSVPGTGSNYGYTF. As DNA, the CDR3 is TGTGCCTGGAGTGTTCCCGGGACAGGCAGTAACTATGGCTACACCTTC.

The chain links TRBV28 to TRBJ2-5, with 7 bases that match TRBD2. V trimming: 2 bases; J trimming: 5 bases; junction bases outside the gene matches: 17. Germline CDR1 MDHEN, CDR2 SYDVKM. This CDR3 region has 18 residues. DNA of the CDR3: TGTGCCAGCAGTTTAGCGGGGATGGCTAGCGGATCTTGGGAGACCCAGTACTTC. Protein product: CASSLAGMASGSWETQYF.

The V and J genes are TRBV7-9 and TRBJ2-7; D is perhaps TRBD2 (5 bases). Germline loops: CDR1 SEHNR, CDR2 FQNEAQ (reference sequence). The CDR3 sequence is 15 residues long. Deletions cut 5 bases from V and 3 bases from J, with 17 bases between. This CDR3 is CASSPGRTLHYEQYF. Written as DNA, the CDR3 is TGTGCCAGCAGCCCTGGGCGGACTCTCCACTACGAGCAGTACTTC.

V and J are TRBV18 and TRBJ1-1; 8 nucleotides line up with TRBD1. J was trimmed by 6 bases and V by 7 bases; bases with no gene match: 13. Germline V gene lookup returns CDR1 KGHSH and CDR2 LQKENI. This CDR3 comprises 15 residues. This chain's CDR3 is CASLTTGQGRSEAFF. The CDR3 coding sequence is TGTGCCAGCTTAACAACCGGACAGGGACGCTCTGAAGCTTTCTTT.

The chain employs TRBV6-5 and TRBJ1-2; 10 positions match TRBD1. CDR3 size: 14 residues. Germline CDR1 MNHEY, CDR2 SVGAGI. After removal of 6 bases from V and 3 bases from J, the junction contained 4 bases not matched to a gene. Here the CDR3 reads CASSSGTGDYGYTF. CDR3 DNA sequence: TGTGCCAGCAGCTCCGGGACAGGGGACTATGGCTACACCTTC.

There are many counts of this clone. V gene TRBV4-1 combines with J gene TRBJ2-3; the match to TRBD2 covers 12 bases. CDR1 and CDR2 from the germline V gene are MGHRA and YSYEKL. The CDR3 totals 17 residues. Losses at the gene ends were 3 bases for V and 2 bases for J; bases not matched to a gene: 6. CDR3 nucleotides: TGCGCCAGCAGCCAGTTCGGACTAGCGGGATACACAGATACGCAGTATTTT. Translation gives CASSQFGLAGYTDTQYF.

This chain connects TRBV3-1 (or the pseudogene TRBV3-2) to TRBJ2-2; 11 nucleotides agree with TRBD2. CDR1 is LGHDT, CDR2 YNNKEL, per germline (reference sequence). Losses at the gene ends were 0 bases for V and 4 bases for J; bases not matched to a gene: 7. CDR3 length: 18 amino acids. CDR3 nucleotides: TGTGCCAGCAGCCAAGATCCCCTAGCGGGAGGCCTCACCGGGGAGCTGTTTTTT. Translated, it gives CASSQDPLAGGLTGELFF.

V gene TRBV6-1 combines with J gene TRBJ2-5; TRBD2 is a possible D gene (7 bases). The CDR3 covers 16 residues. The germline V gene has CDR1 MNHNS and CDR2 SASEGT. Trimming took off 4 bases at V and 5 bases at J, with 20 bases between the two ends. Here the CDR3 DNA reads TGTGCCAGCAGTGCGCAAGGGGGGAGGGCCAGGGAGACCCAGTACTTC. Amino acid sequence: CASSAQGGRARETQYF.

The V call is TRBV5-1, the J call TRBJ2-7, with D possibly being TRBD1 (5 bases). CDR1 SGHRS and CDR2 YFSETQ come from the germline V gene. The V end lost 4 bases, the J end lost 7 bases, and 21 bases lay between the germline ends. This CDR3 spans 15 amino acids. CDR3 nucleotide sequence: TGCGCCAGCAGCCCCGCCGCTGGGGCGACGAGAGAGCAGTACTTC. This sequence encodes CASSPAAGATREQYF.

The CDR3 spells CASREANTGELFF. The DNA for the CDR3 is TGCGCCAGTCGGGAGGCGAACACCGGGGAGCTGTTTTTT. This chain connects TRBV5-1 to TRBJ2-2, with 7 bases lining up with TRBD2. The germline V gene encodes CDR1 SGHRS and CDR2 YFSETQ. The CDR3 is made up of 13 amino acids. V lost 8 bases to trimming and J lost 0 bases; unmatched junction nucleotides: 1. Filled out from reference TRBV5-1 and TRBJ2-2, the complete variable domain reads KAGVTQTPRYLIKTRGQQVTLSCSPISGHRSVSWYQQTPGQGLQFLFEYFSETQRNKGNFPGRFSGRQFSNSRSEMNVSTLELGDSALYLCASREANTGELFFGEGSRLTVL.

This chain links TRBV6-5 with TRBJ2-3; D perhaps matches TRBD2 (5 bases). Germline V gene lookup returns CDR1 MNHEY and CDR2 SVGAGI. V dropped 2 bases and J dropped 2 bases, with 11 bases sitting between them. This CDR3 spans 15 amino acids. CDR3 DNA: TGTGCCAGCAGTTACGAGCGGACCCACACAGATACGCAGTATTTT. Its translation: CASSYERTHTDTQYF.

The rearrangement uses TRBV5-4 and TRBJ1-1; 9 bases are shared with TRBD1. The junction had 4 bases not matched to a gene; V was cut back by 5 bases and J by 5 bases. CDR3 length: 13 residues. Germline V CDR1 and CDR2: SGHNT, YYREEE (reference sequence). The CDR3 nucleotides are TGTGCCAGCAGTTGGACAGGGGAGACTGAAGCTTTCTTT. Translation: CASSWTGETEAFF.

The chain combines TRBV5-8 with TRBJ1-2; 7 nucleotides align to TRBD1. Germline trimming cut 0 bases from V and 8 bases from J; bases unmatched to any gene: 7. CDR3 size: 14 residues. Germline V gives CDR1 SGHTS, CDR2 YDEGEE. The CDR3 bases are TGTGCCAGCAGCTTGGAGACAGGGTCTCGCGGCTACACCTTC. This codes for CASSLETGSRGYTF.

This clone was counted a few times. V usage is TRBV10-3 and J usage is TRBJ1-1; D call uncertain. There are 15 residues in the CDR3. V was cut by 2 bases and J by 1 base, with 11 bases left in between. Germline-derived CDR1 and CDR2 are ENHRY and SYGVKD. CDR3 sequence (DNA): TGTGCCATCAGTGAGACAGATCGCCGGAACACTGAAGCTTTCTTT. This sequence encodes CAISETDRRNTEAFF.

The chain carries TRBV9 and TRBJ1-1; a possible D gene is TRBD1 (5 bases). This CDR3 spans 13 amino acids. V was pared by 5 bases and J by 0 bases, with 8 bases between. Germline-derived CDR1 and CDR2 are SGDLS and YYNGEE. The CDR3 DNA reads as TGTGCCAGCAGGACAGACATGAACACTGAAGCTTTCTTT. Protein product: CASRTDMNTEAFF.